A single sample is the source of the 7 T cell receptor beta chains below, sequenced in a study of shared clonotypes between healthy human individuals. The assay was immunoSEQ multiplex PCR, and TCRdb's table has in-frame clones only and misses some. Seen here are about a million clones, 70% to 85% observed once, and the top ten hold 0.85% to 1%. The sample comprised memory CD4+ T cells from PBMCs. As to subset: CD45RA-negative fraction. The receptors come from a man younger than 35 in good health. Some clones in this sample may be carry-over from other donors' samples.

This clone was recorded once. The chain employs TRBV6-5 and TRBJ2-7; possible D gene TRBD1, 6 bases. CDR1 is MNHEY and CDR2 is SVGAGI in the germline V gene. V was shortened by 0 bases and J by 0 bases, with 12 bases between the two germline ends. The length of the CDR3 is 16 residues. In DNA form, the CDR3 reads TGTGCCAGCAGTTACTCTGGGACAAGCAGCTCCTACGAGCAGTACTTC. This codes for CASSYSGTSSSYEQYF.

J is TRBJ2-5 and V is TRBV5-6; TRBD2 matches at 14 bases. The V gene end was trimmed by 3 bases and the J gene end by 5 bases; junction bases not matched to a gene: 6. Germline lookup yields CDR1 SGHDT and CDR2 YYEEEE. The CDR3 spans 16 residues. This chain's CDR3 is CASSSGLAGGRETQYF. Written as DNA, the CDR3 is TGTGCCAGCAGCTCCGGACTAGCGGGAGGTAGGGAGACCCAGTACTTC.

The chain employs TRBV2 and TRBJ2-3, with a weak D call TRBD1 (7 bases). The germline V gene has CDR1 SNHLY and CDR2 FYNNEI. CDR3 length: 15 residues. V was pared by 7 bases and J by 0 bases, with 14 bases between. This CDR3 reads CASTGGTASTDTQYF. The CDR3 coding sequence is TGTGCCAGCACCGGCGGGACAGCTAGCACAGATACGCAGTATTTT.

The chain uses TRBV7-2 and TRBJ1-4; D is possibly TRBD1 (5 bases). The CDR3 loop spans 15 amino acids. Germline V gene lookup returns CDR1 SGHTA and CDR2 FQGNSA. The V end lost 3 bases, the J end lost 5 bases, and 13 bases lay between the germline ends. As DNA, the CDR3 is TGTGCCAGCAGCTTTTTCCCAGGGAGGAATGAAAAACTGTTTTTT. This gives the protein CASSFFPGRNEKLFF.

The chain combines TRBV18 with TRBJ1-1; D remains unclear. Germline values: CDR1 KGHSH, CDR2 LQKENI. Trimming removed 3 bases at V and 2 bases at J, with 19 bases between. CDR3 length equals 17 residues. CDR3 protein: CASSPSSASRANTEAFF. DNA for the CDR3: TGTGCCAGCTCACCCTCAAGTGCATCGAGGGCCAACACTGAAGCTTTCTTT.

The chain combines TRBV2 with TRBJ1-6; TRBD1 agrees at 8 bases. The length of the CDR3 is 14 residues. Losses at the gene ends were 6 bases for V and 10 bases for J; bases not matched to a gene: 8. From germline, CDR1 is SNHLY and CDR2 FYNNEI. CDR3: CASRGGQDGSPLHF. CDR3 bases: TGTGCCAGCAGAGGGGGACAGGATGGGTCACCCCTCCACTTT.

The chain uses TRBV2 and TRBJ1-1; D possibly corresponds to TRBD1 (5 bases). Trimming took off 9 bases at V and 0 bases at J, with 11 bases between the two ends. From germline, CDR1 is SNHLY and CDR2 FYNNEI. CDR3 length equals 13 residues. The CDR3 loop is CASTQEMNTEAFF. CDR3 nucleotides: TGTGCCAGTACACAGGAGATGAACACTGAAGCTTTCTTT.